This is a list of T cell receptor beta chains from one sample in a study of control samples from healthy donors and cancer patients. Method: immunoSEQ multiplex PCR; TCRdb's copy keeps in-frame clones and lacks some. The data contain over 110,000 clones, roughly 92% of them singletons. The source material was blood. These receptors originate from a man aged 25 to 45 in good health. Each CDR3 is given with its conserved first and last residue. The D gene is left open where the match is weak. Size is stated for part of the rows, as once, few or many counts, or as a class when the clone is expanded.

>TRBV15|.|TRBJ2-6|.
TGTGCCACCAGCAGCGACCCTTCTGGGGCCAACGTCCTGACTTTC
CATSSDPSGANVLTF
>TRBV27|.|TRBJ1-1|.
TGTGCCAGCAGTTTATCGATCGCCCCGGCAGGTGCACCTGAAGCTTTCTTT
CASSLSIAPAGAPEAFF
>TRBV5-4|once|TRBJ2-1|.
TGTGCCAGCAGCTTGAGCGGGACAAGGTACAATGAGCAGTTCTTC
CASSLSGTRYNEQFF
>TRBV27|.|TRBJ1-2|.
TGTGCCAGCAGTCCTAGAGGGGCCGGCTATGGCTACACCTTC
CASSPRGAGYGYTF
>TRBV9|.|TRBJ1-2|TRBD1
TGTGCCAGCAGCCCACTAGGGACAGGGTATGGCTACACCTTC
CASSPLGTGYGYTF
>TRBV28|once|TRBJ1-1|.
TGTGCCAGCAGTACACGGCAGGGGCTAAAAGCTTTCTTT
CASSTRQGLKAFF
>TRBV5-5|.|TRBJ2-2|TRBD2
TGTGCCAGCAGTCCCGGGGTAGCGGGAGTCCTCGGGGAGCTGTTTTTT
CASSPGVAGVLGELFF
>TRBV6-2/TRBV6-3|.|TRBJ1-2|.
TGTGCCAGCAGTACCGGGACGGTACGAGGTGGCTACACCTTC
CASSTGTVRGGYTF
>TRBV28|.|TRBJ1-1|.
TGTGCCAGCAGTTTAGGACAGAGGCACACTGAAGCTTTCTTT
CASSLGQRHTEAFF
>TRBV27|.|TRBJ1-2|.
TGTGCCAGCTCGCAATTCTCAGACATAAGCGGCGGCTACACCTTC
CASSQFSDISGGYTF
>TRBV7-8|.|TRBJ1-1|.
TGTGCCAGCAGCTTAGATTTTTATAGTGAGATTATGAACACTGAAGCTTTCTTT
CASSLDFYSEIMNTEAFF
>TRBV2|.|TRBJ2-3|.
TGTGCCAGCAGTAGCGTGACAGATACGCAGTATTTT
CASSSVTDTQYF
>TRBV15|.|TRBJ1-1|.
TGTGCCACCAGCAGAGAGAAGGTAAACACTGAAGCTTTCTTT
CATSREKVNTEAFF
>TRBV27|.|TRBJ1-2|TRBD1
TGTGCCAGCAGAACAGGGGGGGTTAATGGCTACACCTTC
CASRTGGVNGYTF
>TRBV15|.|TRBJ1-5|.
TGTGCCACCAGCAGAGATTTAGGTTTGCGCGGGAATCAGCCCCAGCATTTT
CATSRDLGLRGNQPQHF
>TRBV9|.|TRBJ1-4|.
TGTGCCAGCAGCGTAAGTCCTATACGTGAAAAACTGTTTTTT
CASSVSPIREKLFF
>TRBV6-4|few|TRBJ2-2|TRBD1
TGTGCCAGCAGTTCAGGGGGCGACGGCGGGGAGCTGTTTTTT
CASSSGGDGGELFF
>TRBV14|.|TRBJ1-6|.
TGTGCCAGCAGCCAAGAAGGCCAGGGGATTCTTAGCTCCTATAATTCACCCCTCCACTTT
CASSQEGQGILSSYNSPLHF
>TRBV19|.|TRBJ2-5|TRBD1
TGTGCCAGTAGTATTGGACAGGGGGCTACGACCCAGTACTTC
CASSIGQGATTQYF
>TRBV27|.|TRBJ2-3|TRBD1
TGTGCCAGCTCTGGGACAGTTACCACAGATACGCAGTATTTT
CASSGTVTTDTQYF
>TRBV6-5|.|TRBJ1-3|.
TGTGCCAGCACGTCAGGCGGTGGAAACACCATATATTTT
CASTSGGGNTIYF
>TRBV7-9|.|TRBJ2-6|.
TGTGCCAGCAGCTTAGGCCCTTTCTCCAGGGTCCGTGGGGCCAACGTCCTGACTTTC
CASSLGPFSRVRGANVLTF
>TRBV10-2|.|TRBJ1-3|.
TGCGCCAGCAGTGACAGGGGCCGACTCTCTGGAAACACCATATATTTT
CASSDRGRLSGNTIYF
>TRBV2|.|TRBJ2-3|.
TGTGCCAGCAGTGATGTAGCTAGCACAGATACGCAGTATTTT
CASSDVASTDTQYF
>TRBV18|once|TRBJ1-5|TRBD1
TGTGCCAGCTCACGACAGGGGTTGAATCAGCCCCAGCATTTT
CASSRQGLNQPQHF
>TRBV3-1/TRBV3-2|.|TRBJ1-1|.
TGTGCCAGCAGCGAAAATCTAGGCGGTGAAGCTTTCTTT
CASSENLGGEAFF
>TRBV21-1|.|TRBJ1-5|.
TGTGCCAGCAGCAAATGGGCCGGGGCCAAAGGGCCCCAGCATTTT
CASSKWAGAKGPQHF
>TRBV9|.|TRBJ2-1|.
TGTGCCAGCAGCGCGGGGTGGAATGAGCAGTTCTTC
CASSAGWNEQFF
>TRBV28|.|TRBJ2-6|.
TGTGCCAGCAGTTCAGGGGAATCCTCTGGGGCCAACGTCCTGACTTTC
CASSSGESSGANVLTF
>TRBV5-5|.|TRBJ1-2|.
TGTGCCAGCAGTCACGGGCCAAGGAGTAACTATGGCTACACCTTC
CASSHGPRSNYGYTF
>TRBV30|.|TRBJ2-7|.
TGTGCCTGGAGTGAATCGGGAATAGGCTACGAGCAGTACTTC
CAWSESGIGYEQYF
>TRBV7-2|.|TRBJ2-7|TRBD1
TGTGCCAGCAGCAATGGACAGGGGGCGTACGAGCAGTACTTC
CASSNGQGAYEQYF
>TRBV19|once|TRBJ1-1|.
TGTGCCAGTAGTATAGCCGGGAACAGACAAAACACTGAAGCTTTCTTT
CASSIAGNRQNTEAFF
>TRBV7-8|.|TRBJ2-3|.
TGTGCCAGCAGCACTCGCCGGAGCCACACAGATACGCAGTATTTT
CASSTRRSHTDTQYF
>TRBV29-1|few|TRBJ1-5|.
TGCAGCGTTGGAGGGGGAGATAGTCAGCCCCAGCATTTT
CSVGGGDSQPQHF
>TRBV28|.|TRBJ1-2|.
TGTGCCAGCAGCCTACTAACAGGGCCCTATGGCTACACCTTC
CASSLLTGPYGYTF
>TRBV7-8|.|TRBJ2-7|.
TGTGCCAGCAGCCAGACAGCAGGATACGAGCAGTACTTC
CASSQTAGYEQYF
>TRBV7-9|.|TRBJ2-1|TRBD2
TGTGCCAGCAGTTCGACTAGCGGGATTGTCGATGAGCAGTTCTTC
CASSSTSGIVDEQFF
>TRBV27|.|TRBJ2-7|.
TGTGCCAGCAGTTTATCCGGGACCAGCTACGAGCAGTACTTC
CASSLSGTSYEQYF
>TRBV5-1|.|TRBJ2-7|TRBD1
TGCGCCAGCAGCTTGGAAGGACAGGGATCGTACGAGCAGTACTTC
CASSLEGQGSYEQYF
>TRBV29-1|.|TRBJ1-2|.
TGCAGCGTTGAAGAGGCGGTGACTAACTATGGCTACACCTTC
CSVEEAVTNYGYTF
>TRBV9|.|TRBJ2-1|TRBD2
TGTGCCAGCAGCGTAGGTCTAGCGGGAGCCATCTCTTACAATGAGCAGTTCTTC
CASSVGLAGAISYNEQFF
>TRBV18|.|TRBJ2-1|TRBD2
TGTGCCACCAAAGCGGGAGACTACAATGAGCAGTTCTTC
CATKAGDYNEQFF